Each of the 10 T cell receptor beta chains below was sequenced from the same sample in a study of blood T cell repertoires in COVID-19. Generated by immunoSEQ multiplex PCR, the TCRdb table keeps only in-frame clones and is missing some. This sample carries about 370,000 clones, roughly 90% of them seen once, and the ten largest clones take around 3%. Input material: peripheral blood. The receptors shown here come from a woman aged 25-40 years with COVID-19, enrolled during active disease.

This chain joins TRBV24-1 and TRBJ2-1; 9 bases fit TRBD1. V shed 4 bases, J shed 2 bases, and the junction held 2 bases outside the gene matches. The germline gives CDR1 KGHDR, CDR2 SFDVKD. The CDR3 runs to 15 residues. CDR3 sequence reads: CATSERTGAYNEQFF. DNA for the CDR3: TGTGCCACCAGTGAGAGGACAGGGGCCTACAATGAGCAGTTCTTC.

The CDR3 sequence: CASSQPRQRGYEQYF. The CDR3 nucleotides read TGTGCCAGCAGCCAACCCCGCCAGCGGGGCTACGAGCAGTACTTC. The chain has TRBV6-2 or TRBV6-3 and TRBJ2-7; the match to TRBD2 covers 7 bases. Germline CDR1 reads MNHEY; CDR2 reads SVGEGT. Trimming cost V 6 bases and J 3 bases; bases outside gene matches: 11. The CDR3 consists of 15 residues.

This chain connects TRBV4-3 to TRBJ1-4; D may be TRBD1 (6 bases). The germline V gene encodes CDR1 LGHNA and CDR2 YSLEER. Trimming shortened V by 2 bases and J by 5 bases, and 15 bases separated the two germline ends. This CDR3 region has 16 residues. CDR3 loop: CASSQQADRPNEKLFF. Written as DNA, the CDR3 is TGCGCCAGCAGCCAACAGGCGGACAGACCAAATGAAAAACTGTTTTTT.

The chain has TRBV5-1 and TRBJ2-2; D unclear. V lost 1 base and J 0 bases, leaving 10 bases between the germline ends. CDR1 and CDR2 (germline): SGHRS, YFSETQ. The CDR3 consists of 16 residues. CDR3 bases: TGCGCCAGCAGCTTGTATGAGGCGTCGAACACCGGGGAGCTGTTTTTT. It yields the protein CASSLYEASNTGELFF.

The V call is TRBV3-1 (or the pseudogene TRBV3-2), the J call TRBJ2-5; weak D call: TRBD2 (5 bases). The V gene's germline CDR1 is LGHDT and CDR2 YNNKEL (reference sequence). This CDR3 is 14 amino acids long. V was cut by 3 bases and J by 1 base, with 9 bases left in between. The CDR3 region has the DNA TGTGCCAGCAGCCAGCGGAGCGGCCAAGAGACCCAGTACTTC. Translated: CASSQRSGQETQYF.

This chain connects TRBV7-2 to TRBJ2-7; D is perhaps TRBD2 (5 bases). The CDR3 is 13 residues long. Per germline, CDR1 SGHTA and CDR2 FQGNSA. V lost 4 bases and J 3 bases, leaving 10 bases between the germline ends. CDR3 protein: CASSYGEGYEQYF. In DNA, the CDR3 is TGTGCCAGCAGCTACGGGGAAGGCTACGAGCAGTACTTC. Based on the CDR3 plus reference TRBV7-2 and TRBJ2-7, the full variable domain is GAGVSQSPSNKVTEKGKDVELRCDPISGHTALYWYRQSLGQGLEFLIYFQGNSAPDKSGLPSDRFSAERTGGSVSTLTIQRTQQEDSAVYLCASSYGEGYEQYFGPGTRLTVT.

DNA for the CDR3: TGTGCCAGCAGGAGCCCCAGGGCGGGGGAGGGCACAGATACGCAGTATTTT. This sequence encodes CASRSPRAGEGTDTQYF. This chain connects TRBV2 to TRBJ2-3; TRBD2 aligns across 7 bases. The CDR3 sequence is 17 residues long. Per germline, CDR1 SNHLY and CDR2 FYNNEI. V lost 6 bases to trimming and J lost 1 base; unmatched junction nucleotides: 13.

The V gene is TRBV12-2, the J gene TRBJ2-2; the table calls TRBD1, which could not be checked here. TRBV12-2 is marked as a pseudogene. The CDR3 length is 15 residues. CDR3 region: CASRLGTSSSGELFF. The CDR3 coding sequence is TGTGCAAGTCGCTTAGGGACATCCTCGAGCGGGGAGCTGTTTTTT.

The chain links TRBV5-1 to TRBJ2-5, with 7 bases identical to TRBD2. Germline assignment: CDR1 SGHRS and CDR2 YFSETQ. CDR3 length: 17 amino acids. With V trimmed by 0 bases and J by 5 bases, 13 bases remained unmatched. The CDR3 DNA sequence: TGCGCCAGCAGCTTGGACGGCGGGGGATCACGGGGGGAGACCCAGTACTTC. It codes for CASSLDGGGSRGETQYF.

This clone was recorded once. V and J are TRBV28 and TRBJ2-2, with 7 bases fitting TRBD1. J gave up 3 bases and V 3 bases, and 4 bases lay outside the gene matches. The CDR3 covers 15 residues. The germline CDR1 and CDR2 sequences are MDHEN and SYDVKM. DNA for the CDR3: TGTGCCAGCAGTTTGAGGCAGGGGGACACCGGGGAGCTGTTTTTT. It codes for CASSLRQGDTGELFF.